The rows below give T cell receptor beta chains drawn from one sample of a study of blood T cell repertoires in COVID-19. Profiled with immunoSEQ multiplex PCR; TCRdb holds only in-frame clones, not every one. The sample yields 150,000 to 200,000 clones, around 89% seen once. Input material: peripheral blood. The receptors stem from a man in his forties or fifties with active or convalescent COVID-19. Each CDR3 is given with its conserved first and last residue. The D gene is left open where the match is weak. Expanded clones get a size class; other rows say once, few or many, or leave the size out.

d_call	clone_size	v_call	j_call	cdr3_aa	cdr3_nt
-	-	TRBV28	TRBJ1-1	CASLRQLNTEAFF	TGTGCCAGCCTCAGACAGTTGAACACTGAAGCTTTCTTT
-	few	TRBV5-1	TRBJ1-3	CASSSDSPSGNTIYF	TGCGCCAGCAGCTCGGACAGCCCCTCTGGAAACACCATATATTTT
-	-	TRBV19	TRBJ1-4	CASQKRDDLNEKLFF	TGTGCCAGCCAGAAGCGGGACGACCTTAATGAAAAACTGTTTTTT
TRBD1	-	TRBV18	TRBJ2-1	CASSPQGTGVDEQFF	TGTGCCAGCTCACCTCAGGGGACAGGGGTCGATGAGCAGTTCTTC
-	-	TRBV28	TRBJ2-3	CASSFWSAASTDTQYF	TGTGCCAGCAGTTTTTGGTCGGCGGCTAGCACAGATACGCAGTATTTT
-	-	TRBV2	TRBJ2-7	CAIGRRARDEQYF	TGTGCCATCGGCCGGAGAGCCCGGGACGAGCAGTACTTC
TRBD1	-	TRBV6-2/TRBV6-3	TRBJ1-2	CASSTGTGGFFGYTF	TGTGCCAGCAGTACCGGGACAGGGGGTTTCTTTGGCTACACCTTC
-	-	TRBV4-1	TRBJ2-3	CASSLLLTGTDTQYF	TGCGCCAGCAGCCTACTTCTTACAGGCACAGATACGCAGTATTTT
TRBD1	-	TRBV5-6	TRBJ1-2	CATRDRVIYGYTF	TGTGCCACCCGGGACAGGGTGATTTATGGCTACACCTTC
TRBD1	once	TRBV6-6	TRBJ2-1	CASRGDRGNEQFF	TGTGCCAGCAGAGGCGACAGGGGCAATGAGCAGTTCTTC
-	-	TRBV4-1	TRBJ1-3	CASSQDEQGNTIYF	TGCGCCAGCAGCCAAGACGAACAGGGAAACACCATATATTTT
-	-	TRBV28	TRBJ1-2	CATEPPVLGYGYTF	TGTGCCACCGAACCGCCCGTACTCGGCTATGGCTACACCTTC
-	-	TRBV30	TRBJ2-4	CAWSWAGTILAKNIQYF	TGTGCCTGGAGTTGGGCGGGGACCATACTAGCCAAAAACATTCAGTACTTC
TRBD1	-	TRBV4-2	TRBJ1-6	CASSQVDRGGSPLHF	TGTGCCAGCAGCCAAGTAGACAGGGGCGGTTCACCCCTCCACTTT
-	-	TRBV28	TRBJ2-1	CASRAGTSGYNEQFF	TGTGCCAGCAGGGCCGGGACGAGCGGGTACAATGAGCAGTTCTTC
TRBD1	-	TRBV10-1	TRBJ1-5	CASTRDRNQPQHF	TGCGCCAGTACCCGGGACAGAAATCAGCCCCAGCATTTT
TRBD2	-	TRBV27	TRBJ2-2	CASGWREHGELFF	TGTGCCAGCGGCTGGCGGGAGCACGGGGAGCTGTTTTTT
TRBD1	few	TRBV2	TRBJ2-7	CASRRDRHSWWEQYF	TGTGCCAGCAGGCGGGACAGGCATTCGTGGTGGGAGCAGTACTTC
-	-	TRBV24-1	TRBJ1-2	CATSDPPVSHGYTF	TGTGCCACCAGTGACCCCCCCGTTTCCCATGGCTACACCTTC
-	-	TRBV11-2	TRBJ1-6	CASTFDGQPNSPLHF	TGTGCCAGCACCTTTGATGGACAGCCTAATTCACCCCTCCACTTT
-	-	TRBV14	TRBJ2-5	CASSNRQGRGQETQYF	TGTGCCAGCAGCAATCGACAGGGTCGGGGGCAAGAGACCCAGTACTTC
TRBD1	once	TRBV5-1	TRBJ2-7	CASSPRDRGSYEQYF	TGCGCCAGCAGCCCACGGGACAGGGGCTCCTACGAGCAGTACTTC
-	-	TRBV11-2	TRBJ2-2	CASSPRGGANTGELFF	TGTGCCAGCAGCCCAAGGGGGGGAGCGAACACCGGGGAGCTGTTTTTT
TRBD2	-	TRBV19	TRBJ2-3	CASRLAGTTDTQYF	TGTGCCAGTAGACTAGCGGGGACCACAGATACGCAGTATTTT
-	-	TRBV12-5	TRBJ1-1	CASGLRRGTEAFF	TGTGCTAGTGGTTTGAGACGCGGCACTGAAGCTTTCTTT
TRBD1	once	TRBV27	TRBJ2-5	CASSDHPIGTGGKAETQYF	TGTGCCAGCAGCGACCACCCGATTGGGACAGGGGGGAAGGCAGAGACCCAGTACTTC
-	-	TRBV19	TRBJ1-5	CASSINSGAAPQHF	TGTGCCAGTAGTATAAATTCAGGGGCCGCGCCCCAGCATTTT